This TCR beta chain was sequenced for a study of blood T cell repertoires in COVID-19. Overall study context: Collection of acute and convalescent COVID-19 samples took place in the United States, Italy and Spain. In each case, the material was cDNA or gDNA derived from T cells, B-cell-depleted T cells, or PBMCs.

Seattle cases were enrolled at active infection and followed longitudinally. This CDR3 comprises 13 residues. Germline-derived CDR1 and CDR2 are KGHSH and LQKENI. V gave up 5 bases and J gave up 3 bases, with 10 bases separating them. In the original processing: Amplification with reference gene primers provided the estimates of nucleated cell counts. Some clones are missing from TCRdb's copy, which holds only in-frame ones; the method was immunoSEQ multiplex PCR. V and J calls and clone size are copied from that table; D and trimming were computed from the DNA. This table holds 350,000 to 450,000 clones, around 89% found once.

The material sequenced was peripheral blood. This clonotype was obtained from a woman aged 40-49 years with COVID-19, enrolled during active disease. V is TRBV18 and J is TRBJ1-1, with a tentative D call TRBD1 (5 bases). The CDR3 sequence is CASSAGIDTEAFF. The CDR3 coding sequence is TGTGCCAGCTCAGCAGGGATCGACACTGAAGCTTTCTTT. The full variable domain, with the rest looked up from reference TRBV18 and TRBJ1-1, is NAGVMQNPRHLVRRRGQEARLRCSPMKGHSHVYWYRQLPEEGLKFMVYLQKENIIDESGMPKERFSAEFPKEGPSILRIQQVVRGDSAAYFCASSAGIDTEAFFGQGTRLTVV.